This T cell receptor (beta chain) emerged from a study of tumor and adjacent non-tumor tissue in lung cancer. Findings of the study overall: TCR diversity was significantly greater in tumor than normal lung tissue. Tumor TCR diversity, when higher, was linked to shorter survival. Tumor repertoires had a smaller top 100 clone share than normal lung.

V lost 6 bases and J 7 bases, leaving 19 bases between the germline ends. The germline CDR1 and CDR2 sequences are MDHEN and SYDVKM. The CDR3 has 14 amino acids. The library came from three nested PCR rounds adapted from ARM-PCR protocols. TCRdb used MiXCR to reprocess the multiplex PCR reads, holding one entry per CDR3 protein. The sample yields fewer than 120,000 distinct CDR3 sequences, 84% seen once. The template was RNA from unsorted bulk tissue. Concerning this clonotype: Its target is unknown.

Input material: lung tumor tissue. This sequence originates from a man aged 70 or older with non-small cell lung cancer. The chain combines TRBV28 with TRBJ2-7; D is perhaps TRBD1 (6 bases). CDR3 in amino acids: CASSLGAGLWEQYF. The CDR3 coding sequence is TGTGCCAGCAGCTTGGGGGCAGGTCTCTGGGAGCAGTACTTC.